These 14 T cell receptor beta chains originate from one sample sequenced in a study of T cell clonality in common variable immunodeficiency. Profiled with immunoSEQ multiplex PCR; TCRdb holds only in-frame clones, not every one. The specimen gives tens of thousands of clones without singletons; the ten biggest hold more than 1.5%. Sequenced input: peripheral blood mononuclear cells. These receptors all come from a person aged 18-70 years in good health.

This clone was seen repeatedly, ten times or more. The CDR3 is cut off 3 residues early in the read; its end comes from the germline J gene. J is TRBJ1-5 and V is TRBV7-2, with D maybe TRBD1 (5 bases). CDR1 is SGHTA, CDR2 FQGNSA, per germline. This CDR3 spans 14 amino acids. This chain's CDR3 is CASSSLGAWEPQHF. CDR3 DNA, as far as it was read: TGTGCCAGCAGCTCACTTGGGGCTTGGGAACCC.

This clone was seen more than once but under ten times. The read terminates 3 residues ahead of where the CDR3 ends, so the germline J gene completes it. The chain couples TRBV11-3 to TRBJ2-2; TRBD2 aligns across 7 bases. Looked up from germline, CDR1 is SGHNT and CDR2 is YENEEA. CDR3 length equals 14 residues. V lost 5 bases to trimming and J lost 6 bases; unmatched junction nucleotides: 6. Partial CDR3 DNA: TGTGCCAGCAGCGAGGGACTATTAGCCGGGGAG. As protein: CASSEGLLAGE. Given in full, the CDR3 is CASSEGLLAGELFF.

Ten or more counts support this clone. The read stops 3 residues short of the end of the CDR3; the missing end is completed from the germline J gene. The chain employs TRBV9 and TRBJ2-3; TRBD2 matches at 7 bases. Germline V gives CDR1 SGDLS, CDR2 YYNGEE. V shed 4 bases and J 0 bases; nucleotides not matched to a gene: 2. CDR3 size: 14 residues. CDR3 DNA (partial): TGTGCCAGCAGCTTGGGACTAAGCACAGATACG. The encoded protein is CASSLGLSTDT. The complete CDR3 reads CASSLGLSTDTQYF.

In regard to this clone: With the read ending 3 residues before the CDR3 end, the germline J gene is used to fill in that end. The V gene is TRBV7-8, the J gene TRBJ1-2; unclear D gene. This CDR3 has 14 amino acids. Germline CDR1 is SGHVS and CDR2 is FQNEAQ. The CDR3 protein is CASGAGSSTDTYTF. CDR3 DNA, as far as it was read: TGTGCCAGCGGCGCGGGCTCTAGCACAGATACC.

This clone was seen repeatedly, ten times or more. The read ends 3 residues shy of where the CDR3 ends; the end is completed using the germline J gene. The rearrangement joins TRBV14 to TRBJ2-1, with 8 bases that match TRBD2. Losses at the gene ends were 3 bases for V and 8 bases for J; bases not matched to a gene: 15. The germline V gene has CDR1 SGHDN and CDR2 FVKESK. The CDR3 is 17 amino acids. The sequenced part of the CDR3 DNA is TGTGCCAGCAGCCAGGTACGGGTAGCGGGAAGTCAGCATGAG. It yields the protein CASSQVRVAGSQHE. The full CDR3 is CASSQVRVAGSQHEQFF.

This clone was seen at least ten times. The part of the CDR3 DNA that was read is TGCGCCAGCAGCTTGCAGGGGGCGGATCGCAATGAG. It translates to CASSLQGADRNE. The whole CDR3 reads CASSLQGADRNEQFF. This sequence joins TRBV5-1 and TRBJ2-1, with 8 nucleotides matching TRBD1. The CDR3 end is not reached by the read, which stops 3 residues before it; the germline J gene fills it in. Per germline, CDR1 SGHRS and CDR2 YFSETQ. CDR3 length: 15 residues. Trimming cost V 1 base and J 6 bases; bases outside gene matches: 6. The full variable domain, its missing parts supplied by reference TRBV5-1 and TRBJ2-1, is KAGVTQTPRYLIKTRGQQVTLSCSPISGHRSVSWYQQTPGQGLQFLFEYFSETQRNKGNFPGRFSGRQFSNSRSEMNVSTLELGDSALYLCASSLQGADRNEQFFGPGTRLTVL.

To note about this clone: Coverage ceases 3 residues before the CDR3 finishes, and the germline J gene fills in the end. The V gene is TRBV2, the J gene TRBJ2-1; D uncertain. The CDR3 runs to 12 residues. V was pared by 5 bases and J by 4 bases, with 6 bases between. From germline, CDR1 is SNHLY and CDR2 FYNNEI. CDR3 bases read: TGTGCCAGCAGTCCCAGGTACAATGAG. It is translated as CASSPRYNE. From start to end, the CDR3 is CASSPRYNEQFF.

This clone was counted at least ten times. The read falls 3 residues short of the CDR3 end, and the missing part is taken from the germline J gene. The chain couples TRBV13 to TRBJ2-6; D is ambiguous. CDR3 length: 12 residues. Trimming shortened V by 8 bases and J by 0 bases, and 2 bases separated the two germline ends. Germline assignment: CDR1 PRHDT and CDR2 FYEKMQ (reference sequence). CDR3 in amino acids: CASLSGANVLTF. The CDR3 DNA, read in part, is TGTGCCAGCCTCTCTGGGGCCAACGTC. The variable domain in full, completed from reference TRBV13 and TRBJ2-6, reads AAGVIQSPRHLIKEKRETATLKCYPIPRHDTVYWYQQGPGQDPQFLISFYEKMQSDKGSIPDRFSAQQFSDYHSELNMSSLELGDSALYFCASLSGANVLTFGAGSRLTVL.

This clone appeared many times. The read is 3 residues too short to cover the CDR3 end, so that end is filled in from the germline J gene. This chain links TRBV5-4 with TRBJ1-2; D not resolved. Trimming cost V 5 bases and J 0 bases, with 17 bases left between them. The CDR3 covers 16 residues. Germline CDR1 and CDR2: SGHNT and YYREEE (reference sequence). Incomplete CDR3 DNA: TGTGCCAGCAGTTCCTCGGCTCAGGCTACTAACTATGGC. It is translated as CASSSSAQATNYG. The full CDR3 protein reads CASSSSAQATNYGYTF.

This clone was counted at least ten times. The read halts 3 residues ahead of the CDR3 end, with the missing end drawn from the germline J gene. The chain has TRBV5-4 and TRBJ2-1; 8 bases agree with TRBD2. Germline V gene data show CDR1 as SGHNT and CDR2 as YYREEE (reference sequence). V shed 6 bases and J 4 bases; nucleotides not matched to a gene: 9. This CDR3 is built from 15 residues. The CDR3 spells CASNGGGGAYNEQFF. The DNA read from the CDR3 is TGTGCCAGCAACGGGGGGGGAGGGGCATACAATGAG.

This clone was found many times. The CDR3 protein is CSARGTGVTDTQYF. The sequenced CDR3 bases are TGCAGTGCTCGGGGGACAGGGGTTACAGATACG. V is TRBV20-1 and J is TRBJ2-3, with 10 bases lining up with TRBD1. The observed sequence ends 3 residues before the CDR3 terminus, with the missing tail filled in from the germline J gene. The germline CDR1 and CDR2 sequences are DFQATT and SNEGSKA (reference sequence). V was pared by 5 bases and J by 3 bases, with 5 bases of the junction left unmatched. The CDR3 runs to 14 residues.

This clone was recorded at least ten times. The sequence runs out 3 residues before the end of the CDR3; the remainder is reconstructed from the germline J gene. This chain links TRBV30 with TRBJ1-3; D possibly corresponds to TRBD1 (6 bases). V shed 3 bases and J shed 2 bases, with 8 bases lying between them. The CDR3 contains 13 residues. CDR1 and CDR2 (germline): GTSNPN, SVGIG (reference sequence). The CDR3 here is CAWRGAAGNTIYF. CDR3 DNA (partial): TGTGCCTGGAGGGGGGCGGCTGGAAACACC.

The table lists this clone with many counts. The CDR3 extends 3 residues past the end of the read, so its final part is completed from the germline J gene. The chain joins TRBV7-2 to TRBJ2-7, with 9 nucleotides matching TRBD1. The junction had 4 bases not matched to a gene; V was cut back by 0 bases and J by 4 bases. Per germline, CDR1 SGHTA and CDR2 FQGNSA. This CDR3 has 15 residues. The part of the CDR3 DNA that was read is TGTGCCAGCAGCTTAGCCACAGGGGGCGAGTACGAG. Translating gives CASSLATGGEYE. The entire CDR3 protein is CASSLATGGEYEQYF. The variable domain in full, with the rest retrieved from reference TRBV7-2 and TRBJ2-7, is GAGVSQSPSNKVTEKGKDVELRCDPISGHTALYWYRQSLGQGLEFLIYFQGNSAPDKSGLPSDRFSAERTGGSVSTLTIQRTQQEDSAVYLCASSLATGGEYEQYFGPGTRLTVT.

This clone was seen at least ten times. The read ends 3 residues early relative to the CDR3; the germline J gene fills the gap. The J gene is TRBJ2-7, the V gene TRBV5-1, with D perhaps assigned TRBD1 or TRBD2 (6 bases each). The CDR3 loop spans 15 amino acids. Trimming stripped 2 bases from V and 3 bases from J, with 15 bases between. Germline V gives CDR1 SGHRS, CDR2 YFSETQ. The covered CDR3 bases are TGCGCCAGCAGCTTACAGGGAGGAGACTACTACGAG. It yields the protein CASSLQGGDYYE. The full CDR3 protein reads CASSLQGGDYYEQYF.